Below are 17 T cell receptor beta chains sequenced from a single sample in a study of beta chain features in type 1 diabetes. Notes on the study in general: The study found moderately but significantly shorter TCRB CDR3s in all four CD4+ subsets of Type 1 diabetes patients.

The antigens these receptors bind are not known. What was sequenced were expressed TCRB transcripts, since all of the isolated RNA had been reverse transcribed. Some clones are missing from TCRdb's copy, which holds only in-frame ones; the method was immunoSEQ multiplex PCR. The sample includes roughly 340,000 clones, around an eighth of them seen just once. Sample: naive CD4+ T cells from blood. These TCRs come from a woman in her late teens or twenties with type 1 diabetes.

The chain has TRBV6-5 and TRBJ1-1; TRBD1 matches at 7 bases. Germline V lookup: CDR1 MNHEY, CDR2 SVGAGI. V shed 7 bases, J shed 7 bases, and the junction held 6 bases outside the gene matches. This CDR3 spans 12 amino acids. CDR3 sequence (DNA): TGTGCCAGCACCGGACAGGCTAGTGAAGCTTTCTTT. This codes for CASTGQASEAFF.

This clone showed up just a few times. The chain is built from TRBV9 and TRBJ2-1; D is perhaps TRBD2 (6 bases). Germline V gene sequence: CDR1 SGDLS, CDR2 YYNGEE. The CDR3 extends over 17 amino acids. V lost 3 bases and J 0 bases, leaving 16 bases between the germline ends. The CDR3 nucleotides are TGTGCCAGCAGCGCGAATCCGGACGGGAGCTCCTACAATGAGCAGTTCTTC. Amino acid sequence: CASSANPDGSSYNEQFF.

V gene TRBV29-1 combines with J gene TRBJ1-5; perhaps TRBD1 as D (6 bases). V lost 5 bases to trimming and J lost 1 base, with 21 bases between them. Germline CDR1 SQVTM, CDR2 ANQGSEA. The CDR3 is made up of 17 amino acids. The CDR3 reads CSVKPGHHLLSNQPQHF. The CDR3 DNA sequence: TGCAGCGTTAAACCGGGACACCACCTATTAAGCAATCAGCCCCAGCATTTT.

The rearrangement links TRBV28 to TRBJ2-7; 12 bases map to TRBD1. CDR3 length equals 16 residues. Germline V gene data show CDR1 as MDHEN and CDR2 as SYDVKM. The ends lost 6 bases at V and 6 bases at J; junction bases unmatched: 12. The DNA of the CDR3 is TGTGCCAGCAGACTAATAACCGGGACAGGGGGCATCGAGCAGTACTTC. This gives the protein CASRLITGTGGIEQYF.

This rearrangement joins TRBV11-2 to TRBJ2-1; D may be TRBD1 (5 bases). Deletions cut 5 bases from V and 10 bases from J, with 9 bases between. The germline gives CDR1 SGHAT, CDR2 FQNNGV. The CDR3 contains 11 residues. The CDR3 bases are TGTGCCAGCAGCCCCCGACAGGAGCAGTTCTTC. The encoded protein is CASSPRQEQFF. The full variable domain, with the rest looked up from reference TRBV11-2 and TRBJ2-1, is EAGVAQSPRYKIIEKRQSVAFWCNPISGHATLYWYQQILGQGPKLLIQFQNNGVVDDSQLPKDRFSAERLKGVDSTLKIQPAKLEDSAVYLCASSPRQEQFFGPGTRLTVL.

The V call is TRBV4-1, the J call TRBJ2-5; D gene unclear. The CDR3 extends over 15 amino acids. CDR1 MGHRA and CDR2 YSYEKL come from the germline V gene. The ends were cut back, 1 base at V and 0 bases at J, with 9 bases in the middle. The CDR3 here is CASSQAPAYQETQYF. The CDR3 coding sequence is TGCGCCAGCAGCCAAGCACCAGCGTACCAAGAGACCCAGTACTTC.

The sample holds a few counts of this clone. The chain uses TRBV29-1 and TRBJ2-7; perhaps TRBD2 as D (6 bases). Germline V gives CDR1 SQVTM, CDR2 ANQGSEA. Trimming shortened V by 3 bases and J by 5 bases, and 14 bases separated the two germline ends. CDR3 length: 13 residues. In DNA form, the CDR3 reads TGCAGCGTTGAGGGACTGCACCTAGACGAGCAGTACTTC. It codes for CSVEGLHLDEQYF.

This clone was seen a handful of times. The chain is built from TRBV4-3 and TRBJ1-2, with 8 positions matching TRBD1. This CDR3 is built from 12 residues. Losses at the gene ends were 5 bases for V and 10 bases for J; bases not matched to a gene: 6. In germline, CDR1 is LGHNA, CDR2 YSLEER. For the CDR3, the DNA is TGCGCCAGCAGCGACCGGGACAGGTCCTACACCTTC. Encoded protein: CASSDRDRSYTF.

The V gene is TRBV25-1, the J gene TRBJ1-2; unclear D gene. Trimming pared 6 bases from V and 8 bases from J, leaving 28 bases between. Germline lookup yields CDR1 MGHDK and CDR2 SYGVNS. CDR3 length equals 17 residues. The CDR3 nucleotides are TGTGCCAGCAGGGGCTTTGGGAGCGGAAGTCTCATCGGGGGCTACACCTTC. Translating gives CASRGFGSGSLIGGYTF.

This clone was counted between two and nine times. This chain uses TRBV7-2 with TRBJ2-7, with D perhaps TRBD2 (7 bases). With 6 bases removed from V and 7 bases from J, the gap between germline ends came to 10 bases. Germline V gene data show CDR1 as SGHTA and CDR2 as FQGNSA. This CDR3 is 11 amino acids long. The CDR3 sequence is CASRQGGEQYF. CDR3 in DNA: TGTGCCAGCAGACAGGGAGGGGAGCAGTACTTC.

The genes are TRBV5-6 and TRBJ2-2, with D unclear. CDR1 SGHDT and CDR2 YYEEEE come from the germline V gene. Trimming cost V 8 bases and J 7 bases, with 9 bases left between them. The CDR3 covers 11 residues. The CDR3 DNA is TGTGCCAGTCCGACTGACGGGGAGCTGTTTTTT. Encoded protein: CASPTDGELFF.

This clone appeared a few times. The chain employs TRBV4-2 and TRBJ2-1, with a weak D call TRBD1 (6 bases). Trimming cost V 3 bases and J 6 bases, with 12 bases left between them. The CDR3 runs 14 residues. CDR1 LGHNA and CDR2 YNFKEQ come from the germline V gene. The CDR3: CASSHRGWGNEQFF. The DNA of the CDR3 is TGTGCCAGCAGCCACAGGGGATGGGGCAATGAGCAGTTCTTC.

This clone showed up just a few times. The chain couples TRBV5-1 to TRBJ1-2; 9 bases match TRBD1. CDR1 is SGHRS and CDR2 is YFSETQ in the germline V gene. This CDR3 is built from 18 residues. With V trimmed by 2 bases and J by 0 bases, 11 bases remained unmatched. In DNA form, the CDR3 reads TGCGCCAGCAGCTTTAAAACAGGACAGGGGCCAGCTAACTATGGCTACACCTTC. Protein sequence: CASSFKTGQGPANYGYTF. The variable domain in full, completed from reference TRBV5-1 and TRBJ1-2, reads KAGVTQTPRYLIKTRGQQVTLSCSPISGHRSVSWYQQTPGQGLQFLFEYFSETQRNKGNFPGRFSGRQFSNSRSEMNVSTLELGDSALYLCASSFKTGQGPANYGYTFGSGTRLTVV.

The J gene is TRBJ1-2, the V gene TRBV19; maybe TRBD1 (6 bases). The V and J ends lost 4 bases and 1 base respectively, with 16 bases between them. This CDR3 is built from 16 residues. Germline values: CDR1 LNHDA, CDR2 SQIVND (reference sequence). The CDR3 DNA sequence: TGTGCCAGTAGTACGGGGGGCGCCCCTAATAACTATGGCTACACCTTC. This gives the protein CASSTGGAPNNYGYTF.

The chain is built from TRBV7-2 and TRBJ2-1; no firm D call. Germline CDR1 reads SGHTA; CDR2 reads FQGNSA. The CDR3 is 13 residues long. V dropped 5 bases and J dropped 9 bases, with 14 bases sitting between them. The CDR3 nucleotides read TGTGCCAGCAGCCCAAGCCCATATGTTGAGCAGTTCTTC. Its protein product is CASSPSPYVEQFF.

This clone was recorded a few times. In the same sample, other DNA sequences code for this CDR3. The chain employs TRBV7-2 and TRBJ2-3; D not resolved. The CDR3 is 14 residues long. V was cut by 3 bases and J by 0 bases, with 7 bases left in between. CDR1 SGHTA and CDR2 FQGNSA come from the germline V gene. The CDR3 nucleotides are TGTGCCAGCAGCTTGCGGAGTAGCACAGATACGCAGTATTTT. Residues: CASSLRSSTDTQYF.

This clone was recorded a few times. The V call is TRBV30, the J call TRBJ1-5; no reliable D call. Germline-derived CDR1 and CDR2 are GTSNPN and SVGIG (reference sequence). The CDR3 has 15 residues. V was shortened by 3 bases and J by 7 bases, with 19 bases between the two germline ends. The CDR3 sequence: CAWSKSSSGSQPQHF. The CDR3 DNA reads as TGTGCCTGGAGCAAATCATCGTCGGGGTCGCAGCCCCAGCATTTT.